A single sample gave rise to the 14 T cell receptor beta chains below, sequenced in a study of early T cells in non-severe SARS-CoV-2 infection. TCRdb re-derived calls from the 5' RACE reads in MiXCR, one entry per CDR3 protein. Altogether 35,000 to 55,000 distinct CDR3 sequences are present, approximately 6.5% being singletons, with the ten largest covering less than 25%. The sample in question was whole blood, obtained at baseline. These receptors were obtained from an adult who was a healthcare worker with PCR-confirmed SARS-CoV-2 infection or an uninfected control (not recorded which).

The chain couples TRBV6-4 to TRBJ2-1; TRBD2 matches 10 bases. The length of the CDR3 is 14 residues. Germline CDR1 is MRHNA and CDR2 is SNTAGT. The ends lost 6 bases at V and 8 bases at J; junction bases unmatched: 7. The CDR3 reads CASSASGSTDEQFF. For the CDR3, the DNA is TGTGCCAGCAGCGCTAGCGGGAGTACCGATGAGCAGTTCTTC.

This clonotype has ten or more counts. The rearrangement uses TRBV6-2 or TRBV6-3 and TRBJ2-3; maybe TRBD2 (5 bases). The CDR3 consists of 14 residues. Trimming pared 2 bases from V and 4 bases from J, leaving 10 bases between. CDR1 and CDR2 (germline): MNHEY, SVGEGT. The CDR3 DNA is TGTGCCAGCAGTTACAAAATAGCGTCAGATACGCAGTATTTT. This encodes CASSYKIASDTQYF.

This clonotype was seen at least ten times. V usage is TRBV5-8 and J usage is TRBJ2-7; no clear D gene. The CDR3 has 16 amino acids. Deletions cut 4 bases from V and 4 bases from J, with 21 bases between. Germline V lookup: CDR1 SGHTS, CDR2 YDEGEE. In nucleotides, the CDR3 is TGTGCCAGCAGCCCTCTTGATCCGTTCCTCCCTTACGAGCAGTACTTC. It codes for CASSPLDPFLPYEQYF.

As to this clonotype: A much larger clone sits a single nucleotide away, making a read error possible. The chain couples TRBV2 to TRBJ2-3; 8 positions agree with TRBD1. The CDR3 sequence is 15 residues long. Germline assignment: CDR1 SNHLY and CDR2 FYNNEI. The CDR3 sequence is CASRSRDRRTGTQYF. CDR3 bases: TGTGCCAGCAGGTCCCGGGACAGGCGCACAGGTACGCAGTATTTT.

This clonotype was counted ten times or more. The chain employs TRBV20-1 and TRBJ2-1; D gene unclear. The CDR3 extends over 14 amino acids. From germline, CDR1 is DFQATT and CDR2 SNEGSKA (reference sequence). The DNA for the CDR3 is TGCAGCGCCCCGGATTCTCGGGCCTACAATGAGCAGTTCTTC. Its translation: CSAPDSRAYNEQFF.

This clonotype was detected many times. This chain joins TRBV15 and TRBJ2-3; TRBD1 or TRBD2 may be the D gene (5 bases each). Per the germline V gene, CDR1 is LNHNV and CDR2 is YYDKDF (reference sequence). V lost 2 bases and J lost 4, with 19 bases in between. The CDR3 loop spans 17 amino acids. This CDR3 is CATSRRGSAQRPDTQYF. CDR3 in DNA: TGTGCCACCAGCAGACGGGGCAGCGCCCAGAGGCCAGATACGCAGTATTTT.

This clonotype occurred a few times. The CDR3 loop reads CASSSHTDSPLHF. CDR3 nucleotides: TGTGCCAGCAGTTCCCACACGGATTCACCCCTCCACTTT. This chain connects TRBV12-3 or TRBV12-4 to TRBJ1-6, with D unresolved. The CDR3 runs to 13 residues. Trimming stripped 4 bases from V and 8 bases from J, with 9 bases between.

This clonotype was counted at least ten times. This chain links TRBV6-6 with TRBJ2-2, with D hard to call. Germline lookup yields CDR1 MNHNY and CDR2 SVGAGI (reference sequence). This CDR3 is 14 amino acids long. V was shortened by 2 bases and J by 1 base, with 5 bases between the two germline ends. CDR3 DNA sequence: TGTGCCAGCAGTTACGACGGGAACACCGGGGAGCTGTTTTTT. Translated: CASSYDGNTGELFF.

This clonotype occurred a few times. The chain joins TRBV19 to TRBJ2-1; weak D call: TRBD2 (5 bases). The CDR3 covers 14 residues. Trimming pared 7 bases from V and 4 bases from J, leaving 14 bases between. Germline CDR1 is LNHDA and CDR2 is SQIVND (reference sequence). CDR3 loop: CASNPAETYNEQFF. The CDR3 DNA follows: TGTGCCAGTAACCCAGCGGAGACGTACAATGAGCAGTTCTTC.

This clonotype was found a few times. V usage is TRBV5-4 and J usage is TRBJ2-1; 12 bases are a match to TRBD2. The CDR3 runs 14 residues. Germline CDR1 and CDR2: SGHNT and YYREEE (reference sequence). Germline trimming cut 3 bases from V and 7 bases from J; bases unmatched to any gene: 2. CDR3 sequence: CASSSSGRVNEQFF. The CDR3 DNA follows: TGTGCCAGCAGCTCTAGCGGGAGGGTTAATGAGCAGTTCTTC. The full variable domain, completed using reference TRBV5-4 and TRBJ2-1, is ETGVTQSPTHLIKTRGQQVTLRCSSQSGHNTVSWYQQALGQGPQFIFQYYREEENGRGNFPPRFSGLQFPNYSSELNVNALELDDSALYLCASSSSGRVNEQFFGPGTRLTVL.

This chain connects TRBV5-6 to TRBJ2-3; D possibly corresponds to TRBD1 (6 bases). The CDR3 contains 14 residues. Deletions cut 5 bases from V and 0 bases from J, with 10 bases between. Germline lookup yields CDR1 SGHDT and CDR2 YYEEEE. CDR3 nucleotides: TGTGCCAGCAGGGCTGGGGGCAGCACAGATACGCAGTATTTT. This sequence encodes CASRAGGSTDTQYF.

This clonotype was found a few times. The genes are TRBV18 and TRBJ1-1; no firm D call. The ends were cut back, 6 bases at V and 0 bases at J, with 8 bases in the middle. Germline lookup yields CDR1 KGHSH and CDR2 LQKENI. The CDR3 loop spans 13 amino acids. This chain's CDR3 is CASSSLMNTEAFF. For the CDR3, the DNA is TGTGCCAGCTCCTCGCTTATGAACACTGAAGCTTTCTTT.

This clonotype appeared many times. The chain combines TRBV12-3 or TRBV12-4 with TRBJ1-4; D uncertain. Trimming took 2 bases from V and 0 from J, leaving 4 bases between them. The CDR3 covers 14 residues. For the CDR3, the DNA is TGTGCCAGCAGTTTATCCGCAACTAATGAAAAACTGTTTTTT. Its translation is CASSLSATNEKLFF.

Concerning this clonotype: At one of its ends the junction is not consistent with the germline gene, which may arise from a read error. The J gene is TRBJ2-2, the V gene TRBV9, with TRBD2 as a possible D gene (6 bases). This CDR3 spans 15 amino acids. Germline V gene lookup returns CDR1 SGDLS and CDR2 YYNGEE. CDR3 residues: CASSVRDSSTVELFF. The CDR3 bases are TGTGCCAGCAGCGTACGGGACTCTTCCACCGTGGAGCTGTTTTTT.